The entry that follows covers one T cell receptor beta chain sequence. Its antigen is not identified. The entry originates in a study of T cell responses to AZD1222 COVID-19 vaccine. Study information: Second-dose intervals near 4 or 12 weeks were combined.

General observations from the study: Most donors were white British, females outnumbered males, and clonal diversity was possibly underestimated.

Germline CDR1 SGHNT, CDR2 YYREEE (reference sequence). The V gene end was trimmed by 1 base and the J gene end by 1 base; junction bases not matched to a gene: 10. The CDR3 covers 18 residues. The assay was immunoSEQ multiplex PCR, and TCRdb's table has in-frame clones only and misses some. In the table there are 150,000 to 200,000 clones, approximately 90% of which are singletons. J is TRBJ2-3 and V is TRBV5-4; 9 nucleotides agree with TRBD2. This specimen was peripheral blood, taken on day 0 of AZD1222 vaccination. The receptor was isolated from an adult in good health. CDR3 amino acids: CASSLRAGGLTGTDTQYF. CDR3 in DNA: TGTGCCAGCAGCTTGCGAGCGGGGGGACTCACAGGCACAGATACGCAGTATTTT.